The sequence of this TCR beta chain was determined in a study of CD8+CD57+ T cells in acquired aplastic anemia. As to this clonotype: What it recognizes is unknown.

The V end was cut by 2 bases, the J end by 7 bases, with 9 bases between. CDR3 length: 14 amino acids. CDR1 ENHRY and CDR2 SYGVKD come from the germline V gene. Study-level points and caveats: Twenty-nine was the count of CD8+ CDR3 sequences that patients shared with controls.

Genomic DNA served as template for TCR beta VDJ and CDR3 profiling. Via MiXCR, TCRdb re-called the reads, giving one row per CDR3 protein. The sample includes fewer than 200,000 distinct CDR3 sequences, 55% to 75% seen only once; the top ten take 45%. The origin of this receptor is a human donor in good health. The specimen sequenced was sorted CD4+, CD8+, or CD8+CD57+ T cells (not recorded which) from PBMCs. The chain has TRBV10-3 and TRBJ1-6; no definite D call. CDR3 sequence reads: CAISELQANSPLHF. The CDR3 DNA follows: TGTGCCATCAGTGAGCTTCAGGCCAATTCACCCCTCCACTTT.